The 7 T cell receptor beta chains below all came from one sample that was sequenced in a study of CD8 T cells in ankylosing spondylitis. One entry per CDR3 protein, called by TCRdb with MiXCR from the 5' RACE reads. This repertoire shows about 130,000 distinct CDR3 sequences, around 6.6% found once; its top ten account for around an eighth. Specimen: blood, either unsorted or a sorted T cell fraction (not recorded which). All receptors come from a female donor with ankylosing spondylitis or in good health (not recorded which).

In this sample, this clonotype turned up a few times. This rearrangement joins TRBV20-1 to TRBJ2-3, with 8 bases lining up with TRBD2. The CDR3 has 15 amino acids. CDR1 is DFQATT, CDR2 SNEGSKA, per germline (reference sequence). With 6 bases clipped from V and 0 bases from J, the junction kept 8 bases outside the gene matches. Here the CDR3 reads CSASGGTSSTDTQYF. For the CDR3, the DNA is TGCAGTGCATCGGGGGGGACTTCTAGCACAGATACGCAGTATTTT.

This clonotype was counted many times. The genes are TRBV20-1 and TRBJ1-2; weak D call: TRBD1 (6 bases). The CDR3 totals 13 residues. In germline, CDR1 is DFQATT, CDR2 SNEGSKA (reference sequence). Deletions cut 0 bases from V and 8 bases from J, with 13 bases between. The CDR3 loop is CSARDRGRGGYTF. The CDR3 region has the DNA TGCAGTGCTAGAGATCGGGGCAGGGGAGGCTACACCTTC.

In this sample, this clonotype turned up many times. This sequence joins TRBV6-1 and TRBJ1-1; D perhaps matches TRBD1 (5 bases). In germline, CDR1 is MNHNS, CDR2 SASEGT. The germline V and J ends were trimmed by 0 bases and 0 bases, with 11 bases remaining between them. The CDR3 runs 16 residues. For the CDR3, the DNA is TGTGCCAGCAGTGAAGCCGGGGCAGGGATGAACACTGAAGCTTTCTTT. This translates into CASSEAGAGMNTEAFF.

This clonotype was observed many times. This chain joins TRBV28 and TRBJ1-1; D is unresolved. The length of the CDR3 is 13 residues. Looked up from germline, CDR1 is MDHEN and CDR2 is SYDVKM. Trimming took 6 bases from V and 3 from J, leaving 11 bases between them. This CDR3 reads CASSTIGDTEAFF. CDR3 DNA: TGTGCCAGCAGCACCATCGGGGACACTGAAGCTTTCTTT.

There are a few counts of this clonotype. J is TRBJ2-1 and V is TRBV20-1; the match to TRBD2 covers 10 bases. Trimming took 0 bases from V and 7 from J; bases not matched to a gene: 6. The CDR3 consists of 15 residues. CDR1 and CDR2 from the germline V gene are DFQATT and SNEGSKA (reference sequence). The CDR3 protein is CSARDEVSGGNEQFF. In DNA form, the CDR3 reads TGCAGTGCTAGAGATGAGGTTAGCGGGGGGAATGAGCAGTTCTTC.

This clonotype was counted many times. This chain uses TRBV5-1 with TRBJ1-1, with 11 positions matching TRBD1. Germline values: CDR1 SGHRS, CDR2 YFSETQ. V shed 0 bases, J shed 4 bases, and the junction held 8 bases outside the gene matches. The CDR3 is made up of 17 amino acids. In DNA form, the CDR3 reads TGCGCCAGCAGCTTGGGGACAGGGGGCGCGGGGCTCACTGAAGCTTTCTTT. It yields the protein CASSLGTGGAGLTEAFF. The full variable domain, its missing parts supplied by reference TRBV5-1 and TRBJ1-1, is KAGVTQTPRYLIKTRGQQVTLSCSPISGHRSVSWYQQTPGQGLQFLFEYFSETQRNKGNFPGRFSGRQFSNSRSEMNVSTLELGDSALYLCASSLGTGGAGLTEAFFGQGTRLTVV.

In its sample, this clonotype was seen many times. This chain links TRBV5-1 with TRBJ1-2; 7 positions match TRBD1. Germline lookup yields CDR1 SGHRS and CDR2 YFSETQ. The V and J ends lost 1 base and 6 bases, in that order; junction bases with no gene match: 9. The CDR3 totals 15 residues. Here the CDR3 reads CASSLYDQGEDGYTF. The CDR3 nucleotides are TGCGCCAGCAGCTTGTACGACCAGGGGGAAGATGGCTACACCTTC.